This T cell receptor beta chain was identified during a study of response to subunit inactivated influenza vaccine. General observations from the study: Every seasonal influenza vaccination brings in few new T cells, the authors suggested.

TCRdb processed the RT-PCR reads anew with MiXCR; each CDR3 protein has one entry. Of 500,000 to 600,000 distinct CDR3 sequences listed, roughly 15% are singletons. Per germline, CDR1 MNHNY and CDR2 SVGAGI (reference sequence). V was clipped by 4 bases and J by 6 bases, with 18 bases between them. The CDR3 is 16 residues long. This clonotype was seen ten or more times. The antigen is not known. This receptor was identified in a man between 45 and 60 years old who received an inactivated influenza vaccine. The V call is TRBV6-6, the J call TRBJ2-2; TRBD1 is a possible D gene (6 bases). The sample consisted of PBMCs from blood, taken 11 to 12 days after vaccination. The CDR3 reads CASSLGSGRGAGELFF. CDR3 sequence (DNA): TGTGCCAGCAGTTTGGGCTCGGGCAGGGGAGCCGGGGAGCTGTTTTTT.